This TCR beta chain was sequenced in a study of CD8 T cells in Susac syndrome (dated by TCRdb to between 2019 and 2020). At the level of the whole study: Whether CD8+ T cell activation and differentiation in Susac syndrome was antigen driven was tested using repertoire sequencing. Clonality of the CD8+ T cell repertoire was compared between more than 9 healthy donors, approximately 14 Susac syndrome patients and some 15 multiple sclerosis patients.

What the research found in general, with its limitations: The TCR sequencing and HLA analysis was acknowledged to have included a relatively small number of individuals.

RNA was extracted with the RNeasy kit and about 0.5 to 1 ug was reverse transcribed using random hexamers. The immunoSEQ multiplex PCR assay, which covers 54 Vbeta and 13 Jbeta segments, was used to amplify TCR beta CDR3 regions. To correct PCR amplification bias, a synthetic template baseline was used for both primer optimization and computational correction. The authors processed their data as follows. Reads were annotated to V, D and J genes according to IMGT and were analyzed with immunoSEQ Analyzer, with only productive sequences retained. To calculate clonality, Shannon entropy was normalized by log2 of the number of productive unique sequences and then subtracted from one. For each patient and control, public and private clones were evaluated within the 100 most prevalent clones. A clone was defined as Susac-specific if it was absent from the healthy and MS cohorts, from roughly 1,000 published viral clones and from other ImmuneACCESS disease sequences. TCRdb redid the processing of the public reads, applying fastp at Q25 and MiXCR, and retained in-frame beta chains. Identical CDR3 proteins give one entry, which carries the most common genes and DNA. The V and J calls reflect TCRdb's pipeline rather than the authors' work. The sample table holds fewer than 150,000 distinct CDR3 sequences, of which about 93% were seen once. The ten most abundant clones make up 0.2% to 0.25% of the sample.

Peripheral blood CD8+ and CD4+ T cells from healthy donors, Susac syndrome patients and multiple sclerosis patients were profiled using high-throughput TCR beta sequencing. Treatment-naive patients with stable or active relapsing-remitting disease fulfilling revised McDonald criteria were used as multiple sclerosis controls. CD8+ TEMRA cells were enriched by FACS, while bulk CD8+ and CD4+ T cells were purified by magnetic negative isolation. Blood was drawn into EDTA tubes, processed within 24 hours, and PBMCs were isolated by density gradient centrifugation. PBMCs destined for TCR sequencing were cryopreserved in liquid nitrogen and later thawed in a 37 °C water bath. The sorted or isolated CD4+, CD8+ and CD8+ TEMRA cells had a purity of 90% or higher. The CDR3, cysteine through phenylalanine, is 13 amino acids long. Of all the DNA, just the CDR3 is kept, 39 bases in frame from base 1. V was cut back by 11 bases and J by 2 bases, leaving a gap of 16 bases between them. The germline V gene supplies CDR1 SNHLY and CDR2 FYNNEI.

This clonotype appeared once. What antigen it recognizes has not been identified. Base-call qualities are not available, and no considerably larger clone is one nucleotide away. Weak support is all one read offers. The sequencing input was CD8+ T cells from PBMCs. The rearranged segments are TRBV2 and TRBJ2-7; there is no confident call for the D gene. The clonotype comes from a human donor with multiple sclerosis. The CDR3 amino acid sequence is: CAGSGQLTYEQYF. The nucleotide sequence is given as TGTGCCGGGTCTGGGCAGCTTACCTACGAGCAGTACTTC.